The 22 T cell receptor beta chains below all came from one sample that was sequenced in a study of T-cell memory formation after mild COVID-19. TCRdb re-called the 5' RACE reads with MiXCR, one entry per CDR3 protein. The sample records fewer than 450,000 distinct CDR3 sequences, approximately 24% being singletons. Source material: PBMCs or a T cell subset sorted from them (not recorded which). These receptors were collected from an adult woman who had mild COVID-19 (a few samples of this study predate the infection). Cell type and time point are not known.

This clonotype was seen more than once but under ten times. The chain combines TRBV20-1 with TRBJ1-5; D is possibly TRBD1 (5 bases). V was clipped by 6 bases and J by 0 bases, with 15 bases between them. The CDR3 is made up of 15 amino acids. Germline CDR1 DFQATT, CDR2 SNEGSKA (reference sequence). Written as DNA, the CDR3 is TGCAGTGCGGAAGCGACAGACTATAGCAATCAGCCCCAGCATTTT. It encodes CSAEATDYSNQPQHF.

This chain joins TRBV6-2 or TRBV6-3 and TRBJ2-7; D is perhaps TRBD1 (5 bases). Per the germline V gene, CDR1 is MNHEY and CDR2 is SVGEGT. The CDR3 is 13 residues long. V lost 2 bases, J lost 6 bases, and 11 bases lay in between. CDR3 in amino acids: CASSYLGVREQYF. The DNA for the CDR3 is TGTGCCAGCAGTTACCTAGGGGTACGCGAGCAGTACTTC.

Only a few counts were recorded for this clonotype. The chain combines TRBV28 with TRBJ1-2; maybe TRBD1 (6 bases). Germline values: CDR1 MDHEN, CDR2 SYDVKM. The CDR3 runs to 15 residues. Trimming shortened V by 4 bases and J by 7 bases, and 19 bases separated the two germline ends. The CDR3 coding sequence is TGTGCCAGCAGTTCCCCGACAGGCAGTTCGCCTGGCTACACCTTC. It yields the protein CASSSPTGSSPGYTF.

This clonotype was detected only a few times. The J gene is TRBJ1-2, the V gene TRBV15; 8 bases line up with TRBD1. CDR3 length: 14 residues. V trimming: 0 bases; J trimming: 7 bases; junction bases outside the gene matches: 4. The germline CDR1 and CDR2 sequences are LNHNV and YYDKDF (reference sequence). CDR3 in amino acids: CATSRDLDRGGYTF. DNA of the CDR3: TGTGCCACCAGCAGAGATCTCGACAGGGGTGGCTACACCTTC.

This chain links TRBV7-9 with TRBJ2-1; 7 bases map to TRBD1. The CDR3 extends over 15 amino acids. The V and J ends lost 4 bases and 4 bases, in that order; junction bases with no gene match: 7. Germline V lookup: CDR1 SEHNR, CDR2 FQNEAQ (reference sequence). CDR3 sequence: CASSSTGTRYNEQFF. CDR3 sequence (DNA): TGTGCCAGCAGCTCGACAGGGACCAGATACAATGAGCAGTTCTTC.

This rearrangement joins TRBV5-1 to TRBJ2-4; D is unresolved. The germline V and J ends were trimmed by 3 bases and 1 base, with 14 bases remaining between them. This CDR3 is built from 16 residues. Germline V lookup: CDR1 SGHRS, CDR2 YFSETQ. CDR3 in amino acids: CASSWAAGVAKNIQYF. In DNA form, the CDR3 reads TGCGCCAGCAGCTGGGCCGCTGGGGTGGCCAAAAACATTCAGTACTTC.

This clonotype was recorded a few times. The V gene is TRBV28, the J gene TRBJ1-3; no reliable D call. From germline, CDR1 is MDHEN and CDR2 SYDVKM. Trimming stripped 4 bases from V and 4 bases from J, with 14 bases between. The CDR3 loop spans 15 amino acids. CDR3 nucleotide sequence: TGTGCCAGCAGTTCCCCGGGGTCGGGGGGAAACACCATATATTTT. Translating it yields CASSSPGSGGNTIYF. Full variable domain (rest looked up from reference TRBV28 and TRBJ1-3): DVKVTQSSRYLVKRTGEKVFLECVQDMDHENMFWYRQDPGLGLRLIYFSYDVKMKEKGDIPEGYSVSREKKERFSLILESASTNQTSMYLCASSSPGSGGNTIYFGEGSWLTVV.

This clonotype has just a few counts. The CDR3 DNA reads as TGTGCCAGCAGCCCAGAGGGAGGACGAAACACCATATATTTT. Residues: CASSPEGGRNTIYF. The V and J genes are TRBV7-9 and TRBJ1-3, with unresolved D. The CDR3 length is 14 residues. The V gene lost 5 bases and the J gene lost 5 bases, with 13 bases spanning the gap. The V gene's germline CDR1 is SEHNR and CDR2 FQNEAQ (reference sequence).

J is TRBJ2-1 and V is TRBV12-3 or TRBV12-4; D is uncertain. The CDR3 extends over 11 amino acids. Trimming stripped 6 bases from V and 9 bases from J, with 9 bases between. CDR3 residues: CASSTISEQFF. CDR3 DNA sequence: TGTGCCAGCAGCACCATAAGTGAGCAGTTCTTC.

The chain uses TRBV12-3 or TRBV12-4 and TRBJ1-1, with D perhaps matching TRBD1 (6 bases). The germline V and J ends were trimmed by 6 bases and 4 bases, with 12 bases remaining between them. This CDR3 comprises 13 residues. For the CDR3, the DNA is TGTGCCAGCAGCCTCAGGGGAACCACTGAAGCTTTCTTT. Protein sequence: CASSLRGTTEAFF.

This chain joins TRBV27 and TRBJ1-1; tentatively, D is TRBD1 (6 bases). The ends were cut back, 10 bases at V and 0 bases at J, with 12 bases in the middle. The CDR3 contains 13 residues. Per the germline V gene, CDR1 is MNHEY and CDR2 is SMNVEV (reference sequence). The CDR3, as DNA: TGTGCCACTACGGACAGTATGAACACTGAAGCTTTCTTT. Translation gives CATTDSMNTEAFF.

This chain connects TRBV5-1 to TRBJ2-1, with D hard to call. Germline values: CDR1 SGHRS, CDR2 YFSETQ. CDR3 length equals 13 residues. V lost 3 bases to trimming and J lost 5 bases, with 9 bases between them. The CDR3, as DNA: TGCGCCAGCAGCTCCCTAGTGGACAATGAGCAGTTCTTC. This encodes CASSSLVDNEQFF.

V gene TRBV4-3 combines with J gene TRBJ2-5; no reliable D call. CDR1 is LGHNA and CDR2 is YSLEER in the germline V gene. This CDR3 has 14 residues. Between the trimmed V and J ends, which lost 1 base and 5 bases, there was a span of 11 bases. The DNA of the CDR3 is TGCGCCAGCAGCCAAGGGGGTGGCCGGGAGACCCAGTACTTC. This encodes CASSQGGGRETQYF.

The rearrangement links TRBV29-1 to TRBJ2-1; D unresolved. The germline gives CDR1 SQVTM, CDR2 ANQGSEA. CDR3 length: 13 residues. The ends were cut back, 5 bases at V and 0 bases at J, with 8 bases in the middle. The CDR3 coding sequence is TGCAGCGTTCTACGGTCCTCCTACAATGAGCAGTTCTTC. As protein: CSVLRSSYNEQFF.

This clonotype was picked up a small number of times. This chain connects TRBV20-1 to TRBJ1-1; 7 bases match TRBD1. V trimming: 3 bases; J trimming: 5 bases; junction bases outside the gene matches: 9. The CDR3 runs 14 residues. The germline V gene has CDR1 DFQATT and CDR2 SNEGSKA (reference sequence). The CDR3: CSARAGGPRTEAFF. The DNA of the CDR3 is TGCAGTGCTAGGGCAGGGGGACCCAGGACTGAAGCTTTCTTT.

This clonotype was detected a few times. The chain has TRBV7-8 and TRBJ2-2, with 7 positions matching TRBD2. The V gene's germline CDR1 is SGHVS and CDR2 FQNEAQ. The junction had 7 bases not matched to a gene; V was cut back by 2 bases and J by 1 base. This CDR3 contains 17 residues. The CDR3 DNA reads as TGTGCCAGCAGCTTACCGGGGGGAATGGGGAACACCGGGGAGCTGTTTTTT. Its translation is CASSLPGGMGNTGELFF.

This sequence joins TRBV20-1 and TRBJ1-2; 8 bases agree with TRBD1. Germline V gene data show CDR1 as DFQATT and CDR2 as SNEGSKA (reference sequence). The CDR3 spans 15 residues. V trimming: 3 bases; J trimming: 4 bases; junction bases outside the gene matches: 10. The CDR3 coding sequence is TGCAGTGCTAGTGCCCGGACAGGGAGGGGCTATGGCTACACCTTC. This codes for CSASARTGRGYGYTF.

This clonotype was seen a handful of times. The rearrangement links TRBV5-1 to TRBJ2-2; D not resolved. CDR1 and CDR2 (germline): SGHRS, YFSETQ. This CDR3 comprises 14 residues. The V and J ends lost 0 bases and 8 bases respectively, with 11 bases between them. The CDR3 DNA is TGCGCCAGCAGCTTGGGCTGGGAACGAGGGGAGCTGTTTTTT. Its translation is CASSLGWERGELFF.

The chain links TRBV7-6 to TRBJ2-2; 8 bases are a match to TRBD1. J gave up 7 bases and V 1 base, and 2 bases lay outside the gene matches. The CDR3 sequence is 14 residues long. Germline assignment: CDR1 SGHVS and CDR2 FNYEAQ. The CDR3 is CASSLGTGFGELFF. DNA for the CDR3: TGTGCCAGCAGCTTAGGGACAGGGTTCGGGGAGCTGTTTTTT.

The gene calls are TRBV7-6 and TRBJ2-7; 11 bases align to TRBD1. V was pared by 5 bases and J by 2 bases, with 8 bases of the junction left unmatched. The CDR3 runs to 16 residues. The germline V gene has CDR1 SGHVS and CDR2 FNYEAQ. The CDR3 nucleotides are TGTGCCAGCAGCCTAAGTCCGGGACAGGGGGCCTACGAGCAGTACTTC. Encoded protein: CASSLSPGQGAYEQYF.

The chain has TRBV7-3 and TRBJ2-1; 8 bases fit TRBD2. The CDR3 length is 20 residues. J lost 2 bases, V lost 5 bases, and 20 bases had no gene match. The V gene's germline CDR1 is SGHTA and CDR2 FQGTGA. CDR3 coding DNA: TGTGCCAGCAGCAGCATTAAGGGCGGGGGGCCTCACCGACCCTACAATGAGCAGTTCTTC. Amino acid sequence: CASSSIKGGGPHRPYNEQFF.

This chain's CDR3 is CSAQNRFSNQPQHF. In nucleotides, the CDR3 is TGCAGTGCTCAAAACAGATTTAGCAATCAGCCCCAGCATTTT. V gene TRBV20-1 combines with J gene TRBJ1-5; no definite D call. CDR3 length: 14 residues. The germline V gene encodes CDR1 DFQATT and CDR2 SNEGSKA (reference sequence). Trimming pared 5 bases from V and 0 bases from J, leaving 11 bases between.